Given below is one T cell receptor beta chain in context. This sample was included in a study of T cell responses to AZD1222 COVID-19 vaccine. Germline V gene data show CDR1 as SGHRS and CDR2 as YFSETQ. V was pared by 0 bases and J by 6 bases, with 13 bases between. The CDR3 is made up of 14 amino acids. Data came from immunoSEQ multiplex PCR; TCRdb stores just in-frame clones and leaves some out. This table has roughly 130,000 clones, around 89% appearing once. The chain is built from TRBV5-1 and TRBJ2-7; D perhaps matches TRBD2 (5 bases). This receptor was obtained from an adult in good health. The sequences come from peripheral blood, collected on day 0 of AZD1222 vaccination. CDR3: CASSLAPYGGEQYF. The CDR3 nucleotides are TGCGCCAGCAGCTTGGCCCCCTATGGAGGCGAGCAGTACTTC.